The entry that follows covers one TCR beta chain sequence. Its antigen is currently unknown. The data are from a study of shared clonotypes between healthy human individuals. General study findings and limits: Only a few donors were included, so the genetic and exposure-history diversity represented was limited.

The CDR3 contains 14 residues. Trimming took 4 bases from V and 4 from J, leaving 15 bases between them. The germline V gene has CDR1 SGHRS and CDR2 YFSETQ. The assay was immunoSEQ multiplex PCR, and TCRdb's table has in-frame clones only and misses some. The data show roughly 1.4 million clones, with less than 99% seen just once and about 0.34% held by the top ten. Sequenced: naive CD4+ T cells sorted from blood. Subset of the sample: CD45RA+ positively selected. The chain uses TRBV5-1 and TRBJ2-7; D perhaps matches TRBD2 (6 bases). This receptor was taken from a man aged 30 to 45 in good health. CDR3: CASSPGDGIYEQYF. The CDR3 nucleotides are TGCGCCAGCAGCCCGGGGGATGGGATTTACGAGCAGTACTTC. The full variable domain, completed using reference TRBV5-1 and TRBJ2-7, is KAGVTQTPRYLIKTRGQQVTLSCSPISGHRSVSWYQQTPGQGLQFLFEYFSETQRNKGNFPGRFSGRQFSNSRSEMNVSTLELGDSALYLCASSPGDGIYEQYFGPGTRLTVT.